Described below is a single T cell receptor beta chain sequence and its context. Antigen unknown. The sample carries other DNA sequences with the same CDR3. The sample is drawn from a study of beta chain features in type 1 diabetes. Study results and caveats: Type 1 diabetes patients had VDJ junctions that carried fewer insertions and more deletions. Type 1 diabetes patients had moderately but significantly shorter TCRB CDR3s in all four CD4+ subsets. Comparison showed that naive, central memory and Treg TCRB repertoires appeared more similar among patients than among healthy donors. The analysis here could not establish whether HLA type shapes TCRB rearrangement.

The authors reverse transcribed all of the isolated RNA, so sequencing captured expressed TCRB transcripts. Repertoires were generated with immunoSEQ multiplex PCR, while TCRdb's copy carries only in-frame clones and drops some. The top ten hold about 0.01% of the sample, which has a few hundred thousand clones, approximately 12% seen once. The purity of all sorted populations exceeded 95%. Material for sequencing was naive CD4+ T cells from blood. The sequence derives from a woman between 18 and 30 years old with type 1 diabetes.

The CDR3 DNA is TGTGCCAGCCGGAGCTCTGGGGCCAACGTCCTGACTTTC. This codes for CASRSSGANVLTF. V gene TRBV9 combines with J gene TRBJ2-6, with unresolved D. Trimming left V 7 bases short and J 0 bases short, with 5 bases between. This CDR3 has 13 amino acids. Germline V CDR1 and CDR2: SGDLS, YYNGEE.